The rows below give T cell receptor beta chains drawn from one sample of a study of cytomegalovirus exposure and HLA in healthy donors. TCRdb's copy holds only in-frame clones and misses some; the assay was immunoSEQ multiplex PCR. The sample records over 100,000 clones, 73% being singletons. Sample: PBMCs. These receptor sequences come from a middle-aged man in good health and CMV-seronegative. CDR3s include the opening cysteine and the closing phenylalanine or tryptophan. The D gene is left open where the match is weak. The size field is filled for only some rows; it gives once, few, many or a size class.

J,V,D,size,CDR3,DNA
TRBJ2-7,TRBV7-9,.,once,CASSSGVVGEQYF,TGTGCCAGCAGCTCAGGGGTTGTAGGCGAGCAGTACTTC
TRBJ2-3,TRBV4-1,TRBD1,.,CASSPGTDPRYGTQYF,TGCGCCAGCAGCCCGGGGACAGATCCAAGGTACGGCACGCAGTATTTT
TRBJ2-3,TRBV7-9,TRBD2,.,CSSSLRLAGGLSTDTQYF,TGTTCCAGCAGCTTGAGACTAGCGGGGGGGCTAAGCACAGATACGCAGTATTTT
TRBJ1-2,TRBV2,.,.,CASSAQGHYGYTF,TGTGCCAGCAGTGCACAGGGCCACTATGGCTACACCTTC
TRBJ1-4,TRBV6-1,.,few,CASSEAGRASEKLFF,TGTGCCAGCAGTGAAGCGGGCAGGGCGAGTGAAAAACTGTTTTTT
TRBJ1-5,TRBV4-1,.,large,CASSQESGMKPQHF,TGCGCCAGCAGCCAAGAGTCAGGGATGAAGCCCCAGCATTTT
TRBJ1-5,TRBV28,.,.,CASSLIESTGFGQPQHF,TGTGCCAGCAGTCTAATCGAATCTACAGGGTTTGGTCAGCCCCAGCATTTT
TRBJ1-3,TRBV5-5,TRBD1,once,CASSLGAGGLSGNTIYF,TGTGCCAGCAGCTTGGGGGCAGGGGGCCTCTCTGGAAACACCATATATTTT
TRBJ1-2,TRBV6-6,.,.,CASSYSRGNYGYTF,TGTGCCAGCAGTTACTCCAGAGGGAACTATGGCTACACCTTC
TRBJ2-1,TRBV4-1,.,.,CASSSPTSLREQFF,TGCGCCAGCAGCTCGCCGACTAGTTTGCGCGAGCAGTTCTTC
TRBJ2-5,TRBV5-1,TRBD1,.,CASSFQDRGGLKYF,TGCGCCAGCAGCTTCCAGGACAGGGGTGGGTTAAAGTACTTC
TRBJ2-7,TRBV29-1,TRBD1,once,CSVRTDRVSEQYF,TGCAGCGTCCGAACCGACAGGGTAAGCGAGCAGTACTTC
TRBJ1-5,TRBV2,.,.,CASSAMRGSNQPQHF,TGTGCCAGCAGCGCCATGAGAGGTAGCAATCAGCCCCAGCATTTT
TRBJ1-3,TRBV5-4,.,.,CASGSGAGNTIYF,TGTGCCAGCGGGAGCGGGGCGGGAAACACCATATATTTT
TRBJ1-6,TRBV7-9,TRBD1,.,CASSVGQSNNSPLHF,TGTGCCAGCAGCGTGGGACAGTCTAATAATTCACCCCTCCACTTT
TRBJ1-2,TRBV10-3,.,.,CATLGGESGYGYTF,TGTGCCACTCTGGGGGGGGAAAGTGGCTATGGCTACACCTTC
TRBJ2-3,TRBV7-9,TRBD1,.,CASSQQGAGTDTQYF,TGTGCCAGCAGCCAACAGGGGGCTGGTACAGATACGCAGTATTTT
TRBJ2-1,TRBV7-9,TRBD1,.,CASSPRGTGQFF,TGTGCCAGCAGCCCCCGTGGGACAGGGCAGTTCTTC
TRBJ1-5,TRBV10-3,TRBD1,few,CAIKEGQGNQPQHF,TGTGCCATCAAGGAGGGACAGGGGAATCAGCCCCAGCATTTT
TRBJ2-3,TRBV6-4,TRBD1,medium-sized,CASSDGTGADTQYF,TGTGCCAGCAGTGACGGGACAGGGGCAGATACGCAGTATTTT
TRBJ1-2,TRBV10-3,TRBD1,.,CATNRQGRNYGYTF,TGTGCCACGAACCGACAGGGTCGTAACTATGGCTACACCTTC
TRBJ2-7,TRBV7-3,TRBD2,.,CASSKSGGVSYEQYF,TGTGCCAGCAGCAAATCGGGGGGGGTATCCTACGAGCAGTACTTC
TRBJ2-3,TRBV18,.,.,CASSPRYPLSTDTQYF,TGTGCCAGCTCACCACGTTATCCGCTTAGTACAGATACGCAGTATTTT
TRBJ2-5,TRBV19,TRBD2,.,CASTSTGGIKETQYF,TGTGCCAGTACCTCAACGGGGGGAATAAAAGAGACCCAGTACTTC
TRBJ1-6,TRBV5-5,TRBD1,once,CASSGSGQVNSPLHF,TGTGCCAGCAGCGGGTCGGGACAGGTTAATTCACCCCTCCACTTT
TRBJ1-5,TRBV4-1,.,.,CASSQGHSNQPQHF,TGCGCCAGCAGCCAAGGGCATAGCAATCAGCCCCAGCATTTT
TRBJ2-5,TRBV7-3,.,.,CASSSSPGSTKTQYF,TGTGCCAGCAGTTCTTCCCCCGGGAGCACGAAGACCCAGTACTTC
TRBJ2-2,TRBV4-3,TRBD2,.,CASSQDLGGMSGELFF,TGCGCCAGCAGCCAAGATCTGGGAGGGATGTCCGGGGAGCTGTTTTTT
TRBJ1-4,TRBV6-1,.,few,CASSEFYSSTDEKLFF,TGTGCCAGCAGTGAATTTTACTCCTCCACGGATGAAAAACTGTTTTTT
TRBJ2-2,TRBV18,TRBD1,few,CASSQDRVNTGELFF,TGTGCCAGCTCCCAGGACAGGGTGAACACCGGGGAGCTGTTTTTT